This T cell receptor (beta chain) was sequenced for a study of blood T cell repertoires in COVID-19. Overall study: From the United States, Italy and Spain came samples of acute and convalescent COVID-19. PBMCs, B-cell-depleted T cells, or T cells provided the cDNA or gDNA that made up the material.

Methods used by the authors: Reference gene primers were amplified, and this amplification served to estimate nucleated cell counts. The table came from immunoSEQ multiplex PCR; TCRdb's copy has only in-frame clones and leaves some out. The DNA gave D and trimming, while V, J and clone size come from that table. The sample carries over 130,000 clones, approximately 89% recorded once. The specimen was peripheral blood. This clonotype was sampled from a man between 60 and 75 years old with active or convalescent COVID-19.

This CDR3 is CASSYRLAGGDHEQYF. The CDR3 nucleotides are TGTGCCAGCAGTTACCGTCTAGCGGGAGGAGACCACGAGCAGTACTTC. The chain carries TRBV6-5 and TRBJ2-7, with 11 bases lining up with TRBD2. This CDR3 is 16 amino acids long. V lost 2 bases, J lost 5 bases, and 8 bases stayed unmatched. Per the germline V gene, CDR1 is MNHEY and CDR2 is SVGAGI.